The clone carrying this T cell receptor (beta chain) showed up just a few times. TCRdb's copy holds only in-frame clones and misses some; the assay was immunoSEQ multiplex PCR. The table lists roughly 12,000 clones, 75% of them singletons, with around 32% in the top ten. The sample originates from a study of PD-1 blockade in classical Hodgkin lymphoma. Germline lookup yields CDR1 SGHTA and CDR2 FQGNSA. The CDR3 has 13 amino acids. V lost 1 base and J 7 bases, leaving 11 bases between the germline ends. Relapse was seen in all patients after autologous stem cell transplantation, and brentuximab vedotin exposure was variable.

This rearrangement joins TRBV7-2 to TRBJ2-7, with D uncertain. This specimen consisted of peripheral blood mononuclear cells (PBMCs), obtained at baseline. This clonotype was obtained from a human donor with classical Hodgkin lymphoma. The CDR3 DNA sequence: TGTGCCAGCAGCTTAGATCCGGTGGCGGAGCAGTACTTC. Amino acids: CASSLDPVAEQYF. Variable domain in full (rest from reference TRBV7-2 and TRBJ2-7): GAGVSQSPSNKVTEKGKDVELRCDPISGHTALYWYRQSLGQGLEFLIYFQGNSAPDKSGLPSDRFSAERTGGSVSTLTIQRTQQEDSAVYLCASSLDPVAEQYFGPGTRLTVT.